The next 21 T cell receptor beta chains were all read from a single sample in a study of cytomegalovirus exposure and HLA in healthy donors. Vbeta (60) and Jbeta (13) primers were used in the PCR. TCRdb's table, derived via immunoSEQ multiplex PCR, lists solely in-frame clones and lacks some. The data contain about 87,000 clones, around 8% of them singletons. The sample consisted of PBMCs. These receptors were obtained from a man aged 50 or older in good health and CMV-seronegative.

The rearrangement joins TRBV7-6 to TRBJ2-5, with D possibly being TRBD1 (6 bases). Germline lookup yields CDR1 SGHVS and CDR2 FNYEAQ. The length of the CDR3 is 14 residues. The V end lost 3 bases, the J end lost 3 bases, and 11 bases lay between the germline ends. CDR3 coding DNA: TGTGCCAGCAGCTTTGGACAGAGGGAAGAGACCCAGTACTTC. Translating it yields CASSFGQREETQYF.

The genes are TRBV6-1 and TRBJ1-5, with 7 positions matching TRBD1. Germline trimming cut 3 bases from V and 0 bases from J; bases unmatched to any gene: 11. Germline V CDR1 and CDR2: MNHNS, SASEGT. The CDR3 spans 18 residues. The CDR3 region is CASSDSGRGKYSNQPQHF. The CDR3 bases are TGTGCCAGCAGTGATTCCGGCAGGGGGAAATATAGCAATCAGCCCCAGCATTTT.

DNA for the CDR3: TGTGCCAGCAGTTTACTAGCCTCCTACAATGAGCAGTTCTTC. Its translation: CASSLLASYNEQFF. V and J are TRBV27 and TRBJ2-1; D is perhaps TRBD2 (5 bases). V was clipped by 2 bases and J by 0 bases, with 5 bases between them. This CDR3 spans 14 amino acids. The germline CDR1 and CDR2 sequences are MNHEY and SMNVEV (reference sequence).

As for this clone: An end of the junction differs from the germline gene, which may be a read error. CDR3 residues: CSVVPNRQQETQYF. The DNA of the CDR3 is TGCAGCGTCGTACCCAACAGACAGCAAGAAACCCAGTACTTC. The chain carries TRBV29-1 and TRBJ2-5, with D possibly matching TRBD1 (5 bases). The CDR3 loop spans 14 amino acids. CDR1 and CDR2 (germline): SQVTM, ANQGSEA. Full variable domain (missing parts from reference TRBV29-1 and TRBJ2-5): SAVISQKPSRDICQRGTSLTIQCQVDSQVTMMFWYRQQPGQSLTLIATANQGSEATYESGFVIDKFPISRPNLTFSTLTVSNMSPEDSSIYLCSVVPNRQQETQYFGPGTRLLVL.

This chain joins TRBV28 and TRBJ2-1, with 10 positions matching TRBD2. Germline CDR1 reads MDHEN; CDR2 reads SYDVKM. The CDR3 spans 15 residues. The J segment lost 6 bases and the V segment lost 6 bases, leaving 8 bases of the junction unmatched. CDR3 region: CASSPQRGGRNEQFF. The CDR3 nucleotides are TGTGCCAGCAGCCCTCAGCGGGGGGGCCGCAATGAGCAGTTCTTC.

This clone was seen a handful of times. The V call is TRBV4-2, the J call TRBJ1-2; 7 bases agree with TRBD1. Trimming took 4 bases from V and 4 from J; bases not matched to a gene: 3. The CDR3 sequence is 13 residues long. CDR1 and CDR2 (germline): LGHNA, YNFKEQ. The CDR3 DNA reads TGTGCCAGCAGCCGGGACAGATCCTATGGCTACACCTTC. Its translation is CASSRDRSYGYTF.

The gene calls are TRBV29-1 and TRBJ1-1; D uncertain. Germline V gives CDR1 SQVTM, CDR2 ANQGSEA. This CDR3 comprises 14 residues. V shed 4 bases and J shed 0 bases, with 12 bases lying between them. The DNA of the CDR3 is TGCAGCGTTGTCTCGGTCCTCATGAACACTGAAGCTTTCTTT. Its translation is CSVVSVLMNTEAFF.

This clone was found a few times. The genes are TRBV28 and TRBJ2-5; D not resolved. This CDR3 is built from 11 residues. Deletions cut 5 bases from V and 1 base from J, with 2 bases between. In germline, CDR1 is MDHEN, CDR2 SYDVKM. CDR3 nucleotide sequence: TGTGCCAGCAGTCTCCAAGAGACCCAGTACTTC. Translating it yields CASSLQETQYF.

The chain combines TRBV9 with TRBJ2-3, with TRBD2 matching 10 bases. This CDR3 has 16 amino acids. CDR1 and CDR2 from the germline V gene are SGDLS and YYNGEE. Trimming took 3 bases from V and 0 from J; bases not matched to a gene: 4. The CDR3 sequence is CASSAGLAVSTDTQYF. CDR3 in DNA: TGTGCCAGCAGCGCAGGACTAGCGGTTAGCACAGATACGCAGTATTTT.

This clone was detected a few times. Mismatch with germline at one junction end may stem from a read error. The chain uses TRBV6-6 and TRBJ1-2; 7 nucleotides line up with TRBD1. Germline values: CDR1 MNHNY, CDR2 SVGAGI (reference sequence). This CDR3 has 14 residues. CDR3 protein: CASRRGQENYGYPF. The CDR3, as DNA: TGTGCCAGCAGACGAGGACAGGAGAACTATGGCTACCCCTTC.

This clone was recorded a few times. This chain links TRBV5-1 with TRBJ2-1; D may be TRBD1 (5 bases). This CDR3 contains 15 residues. Per germline, CDR1 SGHRS and CDR2 YFSETQ. With 4 bases removed from V and 3 bases from J, the gap between germline ends came to 14 bases. This chain's CDR3 is CASSPGYQSYNEQFF. For the CDR3, the DNA is TGCGCCAGCAGCCCAGGGTATCAGAGCTACAATGAGCAGTTCTTC. The full variable domain, rest sourced from reference TRBV5-1 and TRBJ2-1, is KAGVTQTPRYLIKTRGQQVTLSCSPISGHRSVSWYQQTPGQGLQFLFEYFSETQRNKGNFPGRFSGRQFSNSRSEMNVSTLELGDSALYLCASSPGYQSYNEQFFGPGTRLTVL.

This clone was recorded a few times. J is TRBJ2-2 and V is TRBV18; tentatively, D is TRBD2 (5 bases). Trimming stripped 5 bases from V and 3 bases from J, with 10 bases between. Germline-derived CDR1 and CDR2 are KGHSH and LQKENI. The CDR3 totals 14 residues. For the CDR3, the DNA is TGTGCCAGCTCAGGAACACTAGACACCGGGGAGCTGTTTTTT. Translating gives CASSGTLDTGELFF.

The CDR3 nucleotides are TGTGCCAGCAGCTTAGCCTTGGAGGATAATGAAAAACTGTTTTTT. It codes for CASSLALEDNEKLFF. This rearrangement joins TRBV7-9 to TRBJ1-4; D gene unclear. Germline V gives CDR1 SEHNR, CDR2 FQNEAQ (reference sequence). Trimming took 0 bases from V and 4 from J, leaving 9 bases between them. The CDR3 sequence is 15 residues long.

There are a few counts of this clone. The rearrangement joins TRBV5-1 to TRBJ2-1, with a weak D call TRBD1 (5 bases). CDR3 length: 14 residues. Germline CDR1 SGHRS, CDR2 YFSETQ. With 0 bases removed from V and 4 bases from J, the gap between germline ends came to 8 bases. The DNA of the CDR3 is TGCGCCAGCAGCTTGGAACAGGATTACAATGAGCAGTTCTTC. Its translation is CASSLEQDYNEQFF.

The J gene is TRBJ1-6, the V gene TRBV27, with 9 bases matching TRBD1. The CDR3 extends over 14 amino acids. In germline, CDR1 is MNHEY, CDR2 SMNVEV (reference sequence). The J segment lost 11 bases and the V segment lost 5 bases, leaving 7 bases of the junction unmatched. The CDR3 spells CASSIGQGWAPLHF. As DNA, the CDR3 is TGTGCCAGCAGTATCGGACAGGGGTGGGCACCCCTCCACTTT.

This chain uses TRBV15 with TRBJ1-2; D is ambiguous. The CDR3 spans 15 residues. Trimming left V 0 bases short and J 4 bases short, with 12 bases between. The V gene's germline CDR1 is LNHNV and CDR2 YYDKDF (reference sequence). CDR3 sequence: CATSRDYRTRYGYTF. The CDR3 region has the DNA TGTGCCACCAGCAGAGATTACAGAACCCGCTATGGCTACACCTTC.

This chain joins TRBV7-9 and TRBJ2-7; 9 bases are shared with TRBD1. The CDR3 has 15 amino acids. CDR1 is SEHNR and CDR2 is FQNEAQ in the germline V gene (reference sequence). Germline trimming cut 4 bases from V and 5 bases from J; bases unmatched to any gene: 9. The CDR3 spells CASSSWGTGNHEQYF. The CDR3 DNA reads as TGTGCCAGCAGCTCTTGGGGGACAGGGAACCACGAGCAGTACTTC.

This clone showed up just a few times. The rearrangement uses TRBV19 and TRBJ2-1; 11 nucleotides agree with TRBD1. After removal of 10 bases from V and 6 bases from J, the junction contained 8 bases not matched to a gene. The germline V gene has CDR1 LNHDA and CDR2 SQIVND (reference sequence). The CDR3 runs 14 residues. CDR3 in amino acids: CATLDRGLTNEQFF. For the CDR3, the DNA is TGTGCCACCCTGGACAGGGGGCTAACCAATGAGCAGTTCTTC.

This clone was picked up a small number of times. CDR3 in DNA: TGTGCCAGCAGTGACTCCGGGTTACCTGGCACAGATACGCAGTATTTT. It encodes CASSDSGLPGTDTQYF. The chain is built from TRBV6-4 and TRBJ2-3; D is unclear. Between the trimmed V and J ends, which lost 0 bases and 1 base, there was a span of 11 bases. The CDR3 runs to 16 residues. Per germline, CDR1 MRHNA and CDR2 SNTAGT.

The V gene is TRBV6-4, the J gene TRBJ1-2; D call uncertain. The ends were cut back, 0 bases at V and 6 bases at J, with 8 bases in the middle. From germline, CDR1 is MRHNA and CDR2 SNTAGT. The CDR3 length is 13 residues. The CDR3 DNA is TGTGCCAGCAGTGACTCACGAGGTGATGGCTACACCTTC. The encoded protein is CASSDSRGDGYTF.

This clone was seen more than once but under ten times. This chain uses TRBV2 with TRBJ1-1; D call uncertain. Germline-derived CDR1 and CDR2 are SNHLY and FYNNEI. The length of the CDR3 is 12 residues. V dropped 5 bases and J dropped 7 bases, with 11 bases sitting between them. In nucleotides, the CDR3 is TGTGCCAGCAGTCTAAGTCGGAGTGAAGCTTTCTTT. Amino acids: CASSLSRSEAFF. Full variable domain (missing parts from reference TRBV2 and TRBJ1-1): EPEVTQTPSHQVTQMGQEVILRCVPISNHLYFYWYRQILGQKVEFLVSFYNNEISEKSEIFDDQFSVERPDGSNFTLKIRSTKLEDSAMYFCASSLSRSEAFFGQGTRLTVV.